These 5 T cell receptor beta chains originate from one sample sequenced in a study of vaccination effects on CD4 cells after COVID-19 (dated by TCRdb to 2022 to 2024). After around eleven days of culture, CD4+ T cells were isolated with the EasySep CD4+ T cell isolation kit. These receptors have no identified antigens. Libraries came from the immunoSEQ multiplex PCR assay. TCRdb re-hosts the immuneACCESS table, in-frame sequences only. Its copies lack some clones; in the studies checked, an unresolved V gene accounts for under half of them, and the cause for the rest is not known. This sample comprises about 58,000 clones, roughly 80% of them detected only once. The ten largest clones take up approximately 3% of the sample. The sample was CD4+ T cells from PBMCs cultured without peptide, taken before COVID-19 vaccination. These receptors were obtained from a human donor who received a COVID-19 vaccine.

The V gene is TRBV6-2 or TRBV6-3, the J gene TRBJ2-7; tentative D call: TRBD1 (6 bases). Trimming stripped 0 bases from V and 4 bases from J, with 16 bases between. The CDR3 runs 16 residues. Germline CDR1 and CDR2: MNHEY and SVGEGT. In nucleotides, the CDR3 is TGTGCCAGCAGTTACTCTACGGGGCAGGGGCTGTACGAGCAGTACGTC. It translates to CASSYSTGQGLYEQYV.

CDR3 DNA sequence: TGTGCCAGCTCACAGGGACAGGGGTCCTACGAGCAGTACGTC. Translation: CASSQGQGSYEQYV. This sequence joins TRBV18 and TRBJ2-7; 10 bases line up with TRBD1. This CDR3 comprises 14 residues. Germline CDR1 is KGHSH and CDR2 is LQKENI. The V and J ends lost 4 bases and 1 base, in that order; junction bases with no gene match: 1.

About this clone: In the same sample, other DNA sequences code for this CDR3. V usage is TRBV24-1 and J usage is TRBJ1-1; D gene uncertain. Trimming shortened V by 0 bases and J by 1 base, and 2 bases separated the two germline ends. Germline CDR1 and CDR2: KGHDR and SFDVKD. This CDR3 is 13 amino acids long. The CDR3 is CATSDLWNTEAFF. The CDR3 nucleotides are TGTGCCACCAGTGATTTGTGGAACACTGAAGCTTTCTTT.

The CDR3: CASRGTYSNQPQHF. The CDR3 nucleotides read TGTGCCAGCCGAGGTACCTATAGCAATCAGCCCCAGCATTTT. J is TRBJ1-5 and V is TRBV19; D gene uncertain. The length of the CDR3 is 14 residues. Germline V gene sequence: CDR1 LNHDA, CDR2 SQIVND (reference sequence). The V end was cut by 9 bases, the J end by 0 bases, with 12 bases between.

The chain couples TRBV19 to TRBJ1-4; D possibly corresponds to TRBD1 (5 bases). V gave up 5 bases and J gave up 1 base, with 11 bases separating them. From germline, CDR1 is LNHDA and CDR2 SQIVND (reference sequence). The CDR3 covers 15 residues. The DNA for the CDR3 is TGTGCCAGTAGTTCATCCAGGGTAACTAATGAAAAACTGTTTTTT. It translates to CASSSSRVTNEKLFF. The variable domain in full, completed from reference TRBV19 and TRBJ1-4, reads DGGITQSPKYLFRKEGQNVTLSCEQNLNHDAMYWYRQDPGQGLRLIYYSQIVNDFQKGDIAEGYSVSREKKESFPLTVTSAQKNPTAFYLCASSSSRVTNEKLFFGSGTQLSVL.